The entry below gives a single T cell receptor beta chain sequence along with its context. Its antigen is as yet unknown. Template switching added a universal primer site; cDNA carried unique molecular identifiers. TCRdb reprocessed the 5' RACE reads via MiXCR and lists one record per CDR3 protein. The table lists 260,000 or so distinct CDR3 sequences, 6.5% to 9% of them singletons. The data were obtained in a study of identical twins. Study results and caveats: Excess low generation probability was seen in twin-shared out-of-frame alpha sequences. There is a chance that invariant MAIT and iNKT cells partially muddied zero-insertion analyses.

Germline CDR1 MNHNS, CDR2 SASEGT. V was trimmed by 1 base and J by 6 bases, leaving 13 bases between them. The CDR3 runs 15 residues. In addition, the sample was reused for a study of yellow fever vaccine responses in identical twins.

The sequencing sample was made of CD8+ T cells sorted from blood. The rearrangement links TRBV6-1 to TRBJ2-1, with D possibly TRBD2 on 6 matching bases. The TCR comes from a woman between 18 and 29 years old in good health. The CDR3 spells CASSEVGGGTNEQFF. CDR3 DNA sequence: TGTGCCAGCAGTGAAGTGGGAGGAGGGACCAATGAGCAGTTCTTC.